The 14 T cell receptor beta chains below were found in one sample sequenced in a study of T-cell memory formation after mild COVID-19 (dated by TCRdb to the early 2020s). Library generation was performed with 5' RACE. Sequencing was performed on an Illumina NovaSeq 6000. The public reads were quality trimmed at Q25 with fastp and then assembled into clones with MiXCR by TCRdb, keeping productive beta chains. Each CDR3 protein appears once, grouped with its most common genes and DNA. The sample includes roughly 80,000 distinct CDR3 sequences, with 14% observed a single time. Of the sample, 31% is held by the ten largest clones. Source material: PBMCs or a T cell subset sorted from them (not recorded which). The receptors come from an adult woman who had mild COVID-19 (a few samples of this study predate the infection). The sample titles of this study are shuffled in the database, so cell type and time point are left out; the donor was told from shared clones.

The chain is built from TRBV4-2 and TRBJ1-2; D might be TRBD1 (6 bases). Trimming removed 6 bases from V and 0 bases from J, with 14 bases in between. The germline V gene has CDR1 LGHNA and CDR2 YNFKEQ. The CDR3 is 15 residues long. The CDR3 spells CASREQGNSNYGYTF. CDR3 sequence (DNA): TGTGCCAGCAGGGAACAGGGTAATTCTAACTATGGCTACACCTTC.

V is TRBV30 and J is TRBJ2-7; D gene uncertain. The germline V gene has CDR1 GTSNPN and CDR2 SVGIG (reference sequence). The CDR3 sequence is 11 residues long. Trimming stripped 3 bases from V and 6 bases from J, with 9 bases between. CDR3 bases: TGTGCCTGGAGGGAGAAGTCCGAGCAGTACTTC. It yields the protein CAWREKSEQYF.

This clonotype was seen a few times. CDR3 residues: CASSQDQGGPYNEQFF. DNA for the CDR3: TGTGCCAGCAGCCAAGACCAGGGCGGTCCCTACAATGAGCAGTTCTTC. The rearrangement links TRBV4-2 to TRBJ2-1; D may be TRBD1 (5 bases). Per germline, CDR1 LGHNA and CDR2 YNFKEQ. The CDR3 consists of 16 residues. Between the trimmed V and J ends, which lost 0 bases and 2 bases, there was a span of 11 bases.

The gene calls are TRBV6-2 or TRBV6-3 and TRBJ2-7; no definite D call. V lost 5 bases to trimming and J lost 2 bases, with 10 bases between them. The CDR3 extends over 13 amino acids. Germline lookup yields CDR1 MNHEY and CDR2 SVGEGT. The CDR3 region is CASSPDPTYEQYF. Written as DNA, the CDR3 is TGTGCCAGCAGTCCGGACCCGACCTACGAGCAGTACTTC.

The table lists this clonotype with a few counts. CDR3 in DNA: TGTGCCAGCAGCCCGACTAGCGGGGGGGCCGGGGATGAGCAGTTCTTC. Translated: CASSPTSGGAGDEQFF. J is TRBJ2-1 and V is TRBV7-9, with TRBD2 matching over 14 bases. The CDR3 has 16 residues. After removal of 5 bases from V and 8 bases from J, the junction contained 8 bases not matched to a gene. Germline CDR1 and CDR2: SEHNR and FQNEAQ (reference sequence).

This clonotype has just a few counts. V and J are TRBV27 and TRBJ2-7, with a possible D match to TRBD1 (5 bases). CDR1 and CDR2 from the germline V gene are MNHEY and SMNVEV (reference sequence). Between the trimmed V and J ends, which lost 0 bases and 7 bases, there was a span of 10 bases. The CDR3 loop spans 13 amino acids. CDR3 DNA sequence: TGTGCCAGCAGTTTATCGAAGGGGTTGGAGCAGTACTTC. It translates to CASSLSKGLEQYF.

A few counts support this clonotype. The chain combines TRBV19 with TRBJ2-7; 11 nucleotides match TRBD1. V gave up 5 bases and J gave up 5 bases; unmatched junction bases: 5. The CDR3 sequence is 14 residues long. CDR1 LNHDA and CDR2 SQIVND come from the germline V gene (reference sequence). CDR3 coding DNA: TGTGCCAGTAGTGCCGGACAGGGGGCCGACGAGCAGTACTTC. Protein product: CASSAGQGADEQYF.

The V call is TRBV7-2, the J call TRBJ1-6; D call uncertain. The ends were cut back, 1 base at V and 0 bases at J, with 10 bases in the middle. This CDR3 spans 17 amino acids. Germline CDR1 reads SGHTA; CDR2 reads FQGNSA. The CDR3 protein is CASSLVGVGSYNSPLHF. The CDR3 DNA reads TGTGCCAGCAGCTTAGTTGGGGTCGGCTCCTATAATTCACCCCTCCACTTT. Full variable domain (remainder filled in from reference TRBV7-2 and TRBJ1-6): GAGVSQSPSNKVTEKGKDVELRCDPISGHTALYWYRQSLGQGLEFLIYFQGNSAPDKSGLPSDRFSAERTGGSVSTLTIQRTQQEDSAVYLCASSLVGVGSYNSPLHFGNGTRLTVT.

This chain links TRBV20-1 with TRBJ1-6; D not certain. The germline V gene encodes CDR1 DFQATT and CDR2 SNEGSKA (reference sequence). The CDR3 extends over 16 amino acids. The V and J ends lost 2 bases and 4 bases respectively, with 15 bases between them. Here the CDR3 reads CSARMARQIYNSPLHF. Written as DNA, the CDR3 is TGCAGTGCTAGAATGGCCAGACAAATTTATAATTCACCCCTCCACTTT.

There are a few counts of this clonotype. V usage is TRBV5-1 and J usage is TRBJ2-1; 8 bases fit TRBD1. This CDR3 has 12 amino acids. Per germline, CDR1 SGHRS and CDR2 YFSETQ. Unmatched junction bases numbered 4, after V lost 4 bases and J lost 10 bases. In nucleotides, the CDR3 is TGCGCCAGCAGCGTGACAGGGGACGAGCAGTTCTTC. Its protein is CASSVTGDEQFF.

The chain couples TRBV4-2 to TRBJ2-7, with D possibly TRBD1 on 6 matching bases. Between the trimmed V and J ends, which lost 0 bases and 6 bases, there was a span of 21 bases. Germline CDR1 and CDR2: LGHNA and YNFKEQ. CDR3 length: 17 residues. CDR3 bases: TGTGCCAGCAGCCAAGAACTTGGCCAGGGGTATGGGATCGAGCAGTACTTC. Protein product: CASSQELGQGYGIEQYF.

This clonotype was detected only a few times. The chain has TRBV12-3 or TRBV12-4 and TRBJ2-3; D unclear. V was trimmed by 2 bases and J by 6 bases, leaving 9 bases between them. The CDR3 runs 13 residues. In DNA form, the CDR3 reads TGTGCCAGCAGTTTACCTCTTGACGATACGCAGTATTTT. This sequence encodes CASSLPLDDTQYF.

This sequence joins TRBV30 and TRBJ2-7; 12 bases fit TRBD1. The CDR3 spans 19 residues. The J segment lost 2 bases and the V segment lost 3 bases, leaving 17 bases of the junction unmatched. In germline, CDR1 is GTSNPN, CDR2 SVGIG (reference sequence). The CDR3 nucleotides are TGTGCCTGGAGCCCAGGGCTGAAGCCGGGACAGGGGGCACCCTACGAGCAGTACTTC. Protein product: CAWSPGLKPGQGAPYEQYF.

As DNA, the CDR3 is TGTGCCACCAGCAGACTCCGCGCCGGGACAGGGGTTGAAGCTTTCTTT. This encodes CATSRLRAGTGVEAFF. The gene calls are TRBV15 and TRBJ1-1; 10 bases are a match to TRBD1. The germline V gene has CDR1 LNHNV and CDR2 YYDKDF (reference sequence). The CDR3 spans 16 residues. V gave up 2 bases and J gave up 7 bases; unmatched junction bases: 10.